Each of the 20 T cell receptor beta chains below was sequenced from the same sample in a study of identical twins. TCRdb fed the 5' RACE reads into MiXCR, producing one record per CDR3 protein. The data show 640,000 or so distinct CDR3 sequences, around 6.1% seen once. Sequencing used naive T cells sorted from blood. All receptors derive from a man aged 18 to 30 in good health.

This clonotype showed up just a few times. It is unclear where the CDR3 begins or ends on the DNA, so no DNA is shown, and the CDR3 is as TCRdb lists it. The genes are TRBV6-4 and TRBJ1-2. In germline, CDR1 is MRHNA, CDR2 SNTAGT. The CDR3 has 14 amino acids, counting both end residues. The CDR3 region is CASSTSGGDYGYTF.

The chain recombines TRBV25-1 with TRBJ2-2; 7 bases agree with TRBD2. CDR3 length: 16 amino acids. Germline V gene sequence: CDR1 MGHDK, CDR2 SYGVNS. Unmatched junction bases numbered 10, after V lost 6 bases and J lost 3 bases. CDR3 nucleotide sequence: TGTGCCAGCAGCCGGGGCCTAGCGGTTGACACCGGGGAGCTGTTTTTT. Translated: CASSRGLAVDTGELFF.

The V and J genes are TRBV12-3 or TRBV12-4 and TRBJ2-3; 9 bases match TRBD2. The ends lost 4 bases at V and 1 base at J; junction bases unmatched: 9. This CDR3 has 17 residues. The CDR3 DNA sequence: TGTGCCAGCAGTTCAAAAAAAATAGCGGGAGGCACAGATACGCAGTATTTT. Translation gives CASSSKKIAGGTDTQYF.

This clonotype was seen only a few times. The CDR3 DNA is TGTGCCAGCAGCCCAGGGGGACTAGCGGGTTATGAGCAGTTCTTC. Protein product: CASSPGGLAGYEQFF. This chain joins TRBV3-1 and TRBJ2-1; 12 bases map to TRBD2. This CDR3 spans 15 amino acids. CDR1 LGHDT and CDR2 YNNKEL come from the germline V gene (reference sequence). Losses at the gene ends were 4 bases for V and 8 bases for J; bases not matched to a gene: 6.

This clonotype came up many times. The rearrangement joins TRBV12-3 or TRBV12-4 to TRBJ2-2; TRBD1 matches at 10 bases. The CDR3 covers 15 residues. J gave up 4 bases and V 6 bases, and 5 bases lay outside the gene matches. The CDR3 DNA sequence: TGTGCCAGCAGACCCCGGGACAGGGGCACCGGGGAGCTGTTTTTT. It translates to CASRPRDRGTGELFF.

In its sample, this clonotype was seen many times. CDR3 loop: CAISDFLGQGMNYTGELFF. The CDR3 DNA reads as TGTGCCATCAGTGATTTTCTTGGACAGGGTATGAATTACACCGGGGAGCTGTTTTTT. J is TRBJ2-2 and V is TRBV10-3, with 8 nucleotides matching TRBD1. The CDR3 is 19 residues long. The V segment lost 3 bases and the J segment 3 bases; nucleotides outside the gene matches: 15. Germline loops: CDR1 ENHRY, CDR2 SYGVKD.

This clonotype was recorded many times. The chain carries TRBV4-1 and TRBJ2-1; 9 bases agree with TRBD1. This CDR3 spans 17 amino acids. With 1 base clipped from V and 7 bases from J, the junction kept 11 bases outside the gene matches. Germline CDR1 reads MGHRA; CDR2 reads YSYEKL. CDR3 amino acids: CASSQGPGQGSKNEQFF. The DNA of the CDR3 is TGCGCCAGCAGCCAAGGTCCGGGACAGGGTTCTAAGAATGAGCAGTTCTTC.

This clonotype has a handful of counts. CDR3 amino acids: CASNQRNTDTQYF. For the CDR3, the DNA is TGTGCCAGCAATCAGCGGAACACAGATACGCAGTATTTT. The V and J genes are TRBV3-1 and TRBJ2-3; D might be TRBD2 (5 bases). Deletions cut 7 bases from V and 2 bases from J, with 10 bases between. Looked up from germline, CDR1 is LGHDT and CDR2 is YNNKEL (reference sequence). CDR3 size: 13 residues.

This clonotype was detected ten times or more. J is TRBJ2-7 and V is TRBV5-1; perhaps TRBD1 as D (5 bases). CDR3 length: 13 amino acids. Germline-derived CDR1 and CDR2 are SGHRS and YFSETQ. V gave up 0 bases and J gave up 7 bases, with 11 bases separating them. The CDR3 reads CASSLEVNREQYF. The CDR3 DNA is TGCGCCAGCAGCTTGGAGGTGAACAGGGAGCAGTACTTC.

The sample holds many counts of this clonotype. The chain is built from TRBV29-1 and TRBJ2-4, with TRBD1 matching 7 bases. Germline V gene lookup returns CDR1 SQVTM and CDR2 ANQGSEA. The CDR3 extends over 15 amino acids. Trimming cost V 6 bases and J 5 bases; bases outside gene matches: 13. The CDR3 sequence is CSVHHLRTGENIQYF. CDR3 in DNA: TGCAGCGTACACCACCTCAGGACAGGAGAAAACATTCAGTACTTC.

This clonotype was detected many times. The V gene is TRBV12-3 or TRBV12-4, the J gene TRBJ2-3, with 9 bases lining up with TRBD2. The junction had 9 bases not matched to a gene; V was cut back by 5 bases and J by 3 bases. This CDR3 comprises 16 residues. The CDR3 region has the DNA TGTGCCAGCAGTCCTGGGGCGGGAGGGTTGACAGATACGCAGTATTTT. This sequence encodes CASSPGAGGLTDTQYF.

This clonotype was found a few times. The rearrangement uses TRBV7-2 and TRBJ2-5; tentative D call: TRBD1 (5 bases). The CDR3 contains 14 residues. V shed 1 base and J shed 4 bases, with 10 bases lying between them. Germline CDR1 reads SGHTA; CDR2 reads FQGNSA. This CDR3 reads CASSLVRVRETQYF. The CDR3, as DNA: TGTGCCAGCAGCTTAGTCAGGGTGAGAGAGACCCAGTACTTC.

V gene TRBV10-3 combines with J gene TRBJ2-1, with a possible D match to TRBD1 (5 bases). The CDR3 is 15 amino acids. V was pared by 6 bases and J by 8 bases, with 20 bases between. The germline V gene encodes CDR1 ENHRY and CDR2 SYGVKD. CDR3 bases: TGTGCCATCAGCACCGAGCCCACGAAAGGGGATGAGCAGTTCTTC. Translated, it gives CAISTEPTKGDEQFF.

This clonotype was seen repeatedly, ten times or more. The CDR3 coding sequence is TGTGCCAGCAGTCCCGACAGGGGCCCTTTCCCACGGTTCTTC. Protein sequence: CASSPDRGPFPRFF. The rearrangement joins TRBV12-3 or TRBV12-4 to TRBJ2-1; TRBD1 agrees at 8 bases. The CDR3 contains 14 residues. Germline trimming cut 5 bases from V and 15 bases from J; bases unmatched to any gene: 15.

The chain recombines TRBV5-1 with TRBJ1-1, with D uncertain. Trimming cost V 2 bases and J 1 base, with 9 bases left between them. The germline V gene encodes CDR1 SGHRS and CDR2 YFSETQ. This CDR3 spans 14 amino acids. CDR3 bases: TGCGCCAGCAGCTTAAACTTAGCGAACACTGAAGCTTTCTTT. It translates to CASSLNLANTEAFF.

V usage is TRBV5-5 and J usage is TRBJ1-2; D remains unclear. Germline values: CDR1 SGHKS, CDR2 YYEKEE (reference sequence). V lost 2 bases, J lost 1 base, and 12 bases lay in between. The CDR3 sequence is 15 residues long. This CDR3 reads CASSFSGPFNYGYTF. In DNA, the CDR3 is TGTGCCAGCAGCTTCTCTGGCCCGTTTAACTATGGCTACACCTTC.

This clonotype has at least ten counts. The V and J genes are TRBV29-1 and TRBJ1-4; TRBD1 might be the D (5 bases). The CDR3 is 15 residues long. The V gene lost 4 bases and the J gene lost 0 bases, with 12 bases spanning the gap. Germline CDR1 SQVTM, CDR2 ANQGSEA. The CDR3 region has the DNA TGCAGCGTTGGGGCAGGGACGGCAACTAATGAAAAACTGTTTTTT. Protein sequence: CSVGAGTATNEKLFF.

This clonotype was counted many times. The chain is built from TRBV6-5 and TRBJ2-1, with TRBD2 identical over 7 bases. CDR1 MNHEY and CDR2 SVGAGI come from the germline V gene. This CDR3 is built from 15 residues. The junction had 10 bases not matched to a gene; V was cut back by 2 bases and J by 9 bases. The CDR3 here is CASSYPGLTKSEQFF. As DNA, the CDR3 is TGTGCCAGCAGTTACCCGGGACTAACCAAAAGTGAGCAGTTCTTC.

Many counts were recorded for this clonotype. The chain has TRBV5-1 and TRBJ2-3, with D possibly TRBD2 on 5 matching bases. The germline V gene has CDR1 SGHRS and CDR2 YFSETQ. This CDR3 comprises 16 residues. Trimming pared 4 bases from V and 1 base from J, leaving 16 bases between. The chain's CDR3 is CASSLPSAGGTDTQYF. The CDR3 nucleotides are TGCGCCAGCAGCCTCCCCTCCGCGGGTGGCACAGATACGCAGTATTTT.

The genes are TRBV25-1 and TRBJ2-5; 7 positions match TRBD1. CDR3 length: 14 residues. After removal of 5 bases from V and 5 bases from J, the junction contained 8 bases not matched to a gene. Germline CDR1 is MGHDK and CDR2 is SYGVNS. The CDR3 is CASSYRGWRETQYF. DNA for the CDR3: TGTGCCAGCAGTTACAGGGGTTGGAGGGAGACCCAGTACTTC.